This T cell receptor beta chain appears in the sequencing data of a study of blood T cell repertoires in COVID-19. Overall study: There were acute and convalescent COVID-19 samples, and they came from the United States, Italy and Spain. T cells, B-cell-depleted T cells, or PBMCs supplied cDNA or gDNA.

The method was immunoSEQ multiplex PCR; TCRdb's version includes in-frame clones alone and lacks a portion of them. Of about 300,000 clones detected, 86% appear once; the ten largest clones hold 1.6%. There are 13 residues in the CDR3. CDR1 and CDR2 (germline): MNHNY, SVGAGI (reference sequence). Trimming pared 5 bases from V and 5 bases from J, leaving 10 bases between. The receptor was derived from a woman aged 45-65 years with acute or convalescent COVID-19. What was sequenced was peripheral blood. This chain connects TRBV6-6 to TRBJ2-1; TRBD1 might be the D (6 bases). CDR3 sequence reads: CASSTDRHNEQFF. Written as DNA, the CDR3 is TGTGCCAGCAGTACCGACAGGCACAATGAGCAGTTCTTC.